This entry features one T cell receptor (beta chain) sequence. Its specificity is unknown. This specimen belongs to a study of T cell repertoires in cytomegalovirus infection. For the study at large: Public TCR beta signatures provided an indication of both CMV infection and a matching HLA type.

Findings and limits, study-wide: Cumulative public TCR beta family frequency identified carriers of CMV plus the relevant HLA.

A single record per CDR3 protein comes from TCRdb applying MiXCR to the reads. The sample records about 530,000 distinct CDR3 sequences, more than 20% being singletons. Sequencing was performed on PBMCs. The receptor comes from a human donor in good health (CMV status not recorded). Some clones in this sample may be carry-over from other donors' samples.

The CDR3 region has the DNA TGTGCCTGGAGTCTGAGCGGGAGCTCCTACAATGAGCAGTTCTTC. Translation gives CAWSLSGSSYNEQFF. The chain joins TRBV30 to TRBJ2-1; 8 nucleotides line up with TRBD2. The length of the CDR3 is 15 residues. Losses at the gene ends were 2 bases for V and 0 bases for J; bases not matched to a gene: 3. From germline, CDR1 is GTSNPN and CDR2 SVGIG (reference sequence).